Listed below are T cell receptor beta chains from one sample, sequenced in a study of T cell repertoires in cytomegalovirus infection. TCRdb called the reads again in MiXCR, with one record for every CDR3 protein. Of 300,000 to 400,000 distinct CDR3 sequences listed, 15% to 20% were seen once; the top ten hold under 9%. The sequenced sample was PBMCs. Source of these receptors: a human donor in good health (CMV status not recorded). Some clones in this sample may be carry-over from other donors' samples. CDR3s include the opening cysteine and the closing phenylalanine or tryptophan. Each record gives: D gene, J gene, V gene, clone size, CDR3 protein, CDR3 DNA. The D gene is left open where the match is weak. Where a row states a size, it is once, few, many or the class of an expanded clone; other rows omit it.

>.|TRBJ1-5|TRBV5-1|.
CASSFLGARDQPQHF
TGCGCCAGCAGCTTTCTTGGGGCAAGGGATCAGCCCCAGCATTTT
>TRBD2|TRBJ2-5|TRBV15|few
CATSTTGGAGGVGETQYF
TGTGCCACCAGCACTACCGGGGGAGCGGGAGGAGTAGGAGAGACCCAGTACTTC
>TRBD2|TRBJ2-3|TRBV10-3|many
CAISPTSGGATGTDTQYF
TGTGCCATCAGTCCGACTAGCGGGGGGGCCACTGGCACAGATACGCAGTATTTT
>TRBD2|TRBJ2-5|TRBV19|.
CASSILAGVQETQYF
TGTGCCAGTAGTATTCTAGCGGGGGTCCAAGAGACCCAGTACTTC
>TRBD1|TRBJ1-1|TRBV7-2|few
CASSLVPTGVAFF
TGTGCCAGCAGCTTAGTCCCGACAGGGGTAGCTTTCTTT
>.|TRBJ2-7|TRBV5-4|few
CASTHALEGDHEQYF
TGTGCCAGCACCCACGCCTTAGAGGGGGACCACGAGCAGTACTTC
>.|TRBJ1-1|TRBV11-2|.
CASSLDRSTWGRDTEAFF
TGTGCCAGCAGCTTAGATCGGTCAACTTGGGGTAGAGACACTGAAGCTTTCTTT
>.|TRBJ2-5|TRBV15|.
CATSRDPRATETQYF
TGTGCCACCAGCAGAGATCCCAGAGCGACAGAGACCCAGTACTTC
>.|TRBJ2-6|TRBV19|.
CASRQLVSGANVLTF
TGTGCCAGTCGACAGTTAGTCTCTGGGGCCAACGTCCTGACTTTC
>.|TRBJ1-3|TRBV28|.
CASNTSPPGNSGNTIYF
TGTGCCAGCAACACAAGCCCGCCAGGAAACTCTGGAAACACCATATATTTT
>.|TRBJ1-3|TRBV11-2|many
CASGAIPGNTIYF
TGTGCCAGCGGGGCGATCCCTGGAAACACCATATATTTT
>.|TRBJ2-7|TRBV27|.
CASSFLASSYEQYF
TGTGCCAGCAGTTTTCTAGCGAGCTCCTACGAGCAGTACTTC
>.|TRBJ1-1|TRBV7-2|many
CASSLPEAGPEAFF
TGTGCCAGCAGCCTTCCGGAGGCGGGGCCTGAAGCTTTCTTT
>.|TRBJ2-3|TRBV12-3/TRBV12-4|.
CASSPGTQYF
TGTGCCAGCAGTCCGGGTACGCAGTATTTT
>.|TRBJ2-7|TRBV29-1|.
CSVAGRSSYEQYF
TGCAGCGTTGCCGGCAGGAGCTCCTACGAGCAGTACTTC
>.|TRBJ1-2|TRBV12-5|.
CASGHPAVGYTF
TGTGCTAGTGGCCATCCCGCCGTGGGCTACACCTTC
>.|TRBJ2-7|TRBV7-2|many
CASSLGGVGAYEQYF
TGTGCCAGCAGCTTAGGAGGGGTAGGAGCCTACGAGCAGTACTTC
>.|TRBJ1-2|TRBV7-2|many
CASRQQGSRYGYTF
TGTGCCAGCAGACAACAGGGTTCTCGCTATGGCTACACCTTC
>.|TRBJ1-5|TRBV18|.
CASSPPGYSNQPQHF
TGTGCCAGCTCACCCCCAGGATATAGCAATCAGCCCCAGCATTTT
>TRBD1|TRBJ2-7|TRBV27|few
CAVGPGTGYEQYF
TGTGCCGTGGGCCCAGGGACAGGTTACGAGCAGTACTTC
>.|TRBJ2-1|TRBV27|many
CASSWRSGLDEQFF
TGTGCCAGCAGTTGGAGGTCAGGGTTGGATGAGCAGTTCTTC
>.|TRBJ1-2|TRBV6-1|many
CASRDDLWGYTF
TGTGCCAGCAGGGACGACTTATGGGGCTACACCTTC
>.|TRBJ1-5|TRBV5-8|few
CASSSGTGYYSNQPQHF
TGTGCCAGCAGCTCCGGGACGGGCTATTATAGCAATCAGCCCCAGCATTTT
>.|TRBJ2-1|TRBV12-3/TRBV12-4|few
CASRPNPGSGPSYNEQFF
TGTGCCAGCCGCCCCAACCCGGGCAGCGGACCTTCCTACAATGAGCAGTTCTTC
>.|TRBJ2-3|TRBV2|.
CASSGESTDTQYF
TGTGCCAGCAGTGGGGAGAGCACAGATACGCAGTATTTT
>TRBD1|TRBJ1-2|TRBV7-2|many
CASSLYGTGDYGYTF
TGTGCCAGCAGCTTGTATGGGACAGGGGACTATGGCTACACCTTC
>.|TRBJ1-1|TRBV29-1|.
CSVLKFLGGEEAFF
TGCAGCGTTTTAAAATTCCTGGGCGGCGAAGAAGCTTTCTTT
>.|TRBJ2-3|TRBV10-3|.
CAIEGDTDTQYF
TGTGCCATCGAAGGGGATACAGATACGCAGTATTTT
>TRBD1|TRBJ2-5|TRBV20-1|.
CSARDPNRGSGTQYF
TGCAGTGCTAGAGATCCGAACAGGGGCAGCGGGACCCAGTACTTC
>TRBD2|TRBJ2-1|TRBV4-3|.
CASSQPGTSSDEQFF
TGCGCCAGCAGCCAGCCCGGGACTAGCTCCGATGAGCAGTTCTTC
>TRBD1|TRBJ2-2|TRBV7-9|.
CASSSGQESNTGELFF
TGTGCCAGCAGCTCGGGACAGGAATCGAACACCGGGGAGCTGTTTTTT
>TRBD2|TRBJ2-3|TRBV28|many
CASSYGLAGGRADTQYF
TGTGCCAGCAGTTACGGACTAGCGGGGGGCCGGGCAGATACGCAGTATTTT
>TRBD2|TRBJ2-3|TRBV2|once
CASTSGNPGGTQYF
TGTGCCAGCACTAGCGGGAACCCGGGGGGTACGCAGTATTTT
>.|TRBJ2-7|TRBV28|few
CASVGGSSYEQYF
TGTGCCAGCGTTGGGGGGTCCTCCTACGAGCAGTACTTC
>.|TRBJ1-1|TRBV6-6|few
CASSGGPEAFF
TGTGCCAGCAGTGGGGGCCCTGAAGCTTTCTTT
>TRBD2|TRBJ2-5|TRBV6-6|.
CASRSGTSGQETQYF
TGTGCCAGCAGGTCCGGGACTAGCGGCCAAGAGACCCAGTACTTC
>TRBD2|TRBJ2-1|TRBV28|.
CASRPPSGAFNEQFF
TGTGCCAGCAGACCCCCTAGCGGGGCCTTCAATGAGCAGTTCTTC
>.|TRBJ1-1|TRBV2|few
CASRRDTRPEAFF
TGTGCCAGCAGGCGGGACACCAGGCCTGAAGCTTTCTTT
>TRBD2|TRBJ2-5|TRBV10-2|.
CASSEPGGSGETQYF
TGCGCCAGCAGTGAGCCGGGCGGGAGTGGAGAGACCCAGTACTTC
>TRBD1|TRBJ2-1|TRBV27|.
CASSFQGAFNEQFF
TGTGCCAGCAGTTTCCAGGGGGCTTTCAATGAGCAGTTCTTC
>TRBD1|TRBJ1-4|TRBV7-8|many
CASSTRGGQTNEKLFF
TGTGCCAGCAGCACCCGGGGGGGACAGACTAATGAAAAACTGTTTTTT
>.|TRBJ2-3|TRBV10-3|.
CASKSTDTQYF
TGTGCCTCAAAAAGCACAGATACGCAGTATTTT
>.|TRBJ2-2|TRBV7-8|many
CASSLVWGGELFF
TGTGCCAGCAGCTTAGTGTGGGGCGGGGAGCTGTTTTTT
>.|TRBJ1-1|TRBV7-2|many
CASSSQGRTEAFF
TGTGCCAGCAGCTCCCAGGGTCGCACTGAAGCTTTCTTT
>TRBD1|TRBJ2-3|TRBV19|many
CASSPSPSGGGLDTQYF
TGTGCCAGTAGTCCCAGCCCATCAGGGGGCGGTCTGGATACGCAGTATTTT